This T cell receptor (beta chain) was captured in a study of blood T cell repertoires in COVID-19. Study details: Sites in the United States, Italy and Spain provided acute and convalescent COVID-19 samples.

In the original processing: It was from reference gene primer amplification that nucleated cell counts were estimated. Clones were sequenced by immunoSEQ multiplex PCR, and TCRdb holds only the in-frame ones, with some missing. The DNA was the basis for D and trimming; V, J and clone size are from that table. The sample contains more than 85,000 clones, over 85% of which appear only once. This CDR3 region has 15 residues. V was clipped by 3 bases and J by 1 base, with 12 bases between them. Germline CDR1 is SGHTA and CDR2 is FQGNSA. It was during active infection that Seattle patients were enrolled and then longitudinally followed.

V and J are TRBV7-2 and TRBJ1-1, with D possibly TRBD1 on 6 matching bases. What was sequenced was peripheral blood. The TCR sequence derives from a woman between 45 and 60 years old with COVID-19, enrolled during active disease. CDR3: CASSFGTHGNTEAFF. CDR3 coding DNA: TGTGCCAGCAGCTTCGGGACACACGGGAACACTGAAGCTTTCTTT.